This TCR beta chain was retrieved from a study of T-cell reconstitution after alpha-beta-depleted transplantation in children. Library preparation (for TCRbeta) was performed with unique molecular identifiers. TCRdb processed the PCR reads anew with MiXCR; each CDR3 protein has one entry. The sample records 190,000 or so distinct CDR3 sequences, roughly 14% being singletons. In this sample, this clonotype turned up many times. V was shortened by 0 bases and J by 8 bases, with 10 bases between the two germline ends. The CDR3 sequence is 13 residues long. The sample was PBMCs from the stem cell graft donor, taken from the stem cell graft. V usage is TRBV12-3 or TRBV12-4 and J usage is TRBJ1-2; D unresolved. The receptor was isolated from a human donor who donated a stem cell graft to a child with acute lymphoblastic leukemia. The CDR3 nucleotides read TGTGCCAGCAGTTTAGCCCAGAGGAGCGGCTACACCTTC. It translates to CASSLAQRSGYTF.